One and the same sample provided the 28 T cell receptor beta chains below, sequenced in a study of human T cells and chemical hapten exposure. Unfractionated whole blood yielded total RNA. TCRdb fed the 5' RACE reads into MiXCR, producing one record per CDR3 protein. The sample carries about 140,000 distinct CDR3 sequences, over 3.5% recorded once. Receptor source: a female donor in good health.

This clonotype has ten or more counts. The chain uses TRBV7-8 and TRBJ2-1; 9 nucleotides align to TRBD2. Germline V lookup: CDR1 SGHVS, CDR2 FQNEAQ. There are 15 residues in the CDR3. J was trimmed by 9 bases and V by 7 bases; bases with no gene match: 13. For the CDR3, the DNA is TGTGCCAGCACTCCCCTCGCGGGGGGGTTGGGTGAGCAGTTCTTC. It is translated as CASTPLAGGLGEQFF.

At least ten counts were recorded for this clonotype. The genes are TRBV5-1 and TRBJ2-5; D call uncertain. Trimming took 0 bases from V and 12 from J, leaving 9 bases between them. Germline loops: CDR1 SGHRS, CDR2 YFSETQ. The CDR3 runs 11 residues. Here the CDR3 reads CASSLGPNEYF. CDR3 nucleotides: TGCGCCAGCAGCTTGGGCCCTAACGAGTACTTC.

CDR3 DNA sequence: TGTGCCTGCAGGACGGTTAGCTCTGGAAACACCATATATTTT. Amino acids: CACRTVSSGNTIYF. The J gene is TRBJ1-3, the V gene TRBV30; D remains ambiguous. This CDR3 has 14 amino acids. Germline V CDR1 and CDR2: GTSNPN, SVGIG (reference sequence). The V end lost 6 bases, the J end lost 0 bases, and 12 bases lay between the germline ends.

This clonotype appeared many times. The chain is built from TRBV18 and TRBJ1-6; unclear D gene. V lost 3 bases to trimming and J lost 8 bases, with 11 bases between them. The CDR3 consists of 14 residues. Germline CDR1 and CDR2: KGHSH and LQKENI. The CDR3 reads CASSPRQDDSPLHF. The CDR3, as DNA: TGTGCCAGCTCACCGAGGCAGGACGATTCACCCCTCCACTTT.

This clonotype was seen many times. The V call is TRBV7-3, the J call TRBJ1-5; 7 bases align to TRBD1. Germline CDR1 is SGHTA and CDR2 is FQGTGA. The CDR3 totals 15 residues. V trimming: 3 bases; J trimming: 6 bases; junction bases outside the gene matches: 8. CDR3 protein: CASSFLWQGGQPQHF. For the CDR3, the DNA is TGTGCCAGCAGCTTTCTGTGGCAGGGGGGTCAGCCCCAGCATTTT.

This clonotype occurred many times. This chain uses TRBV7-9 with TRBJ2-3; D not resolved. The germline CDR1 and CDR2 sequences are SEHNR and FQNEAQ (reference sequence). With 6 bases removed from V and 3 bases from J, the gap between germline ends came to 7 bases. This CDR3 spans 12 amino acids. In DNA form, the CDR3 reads TGTGCCAGCAGAGCTGGTACAGATACGCAGTATTTT. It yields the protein CASRAGTDTQYF.

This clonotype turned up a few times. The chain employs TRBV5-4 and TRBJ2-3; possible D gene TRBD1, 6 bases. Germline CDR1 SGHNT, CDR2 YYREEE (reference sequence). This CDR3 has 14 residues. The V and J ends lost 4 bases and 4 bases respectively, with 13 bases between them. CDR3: CASSHTGFADTQYF. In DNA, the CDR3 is TGTGCCAGCAGCCATACAGGGTTTGCAGATACGCAGTATTTT.

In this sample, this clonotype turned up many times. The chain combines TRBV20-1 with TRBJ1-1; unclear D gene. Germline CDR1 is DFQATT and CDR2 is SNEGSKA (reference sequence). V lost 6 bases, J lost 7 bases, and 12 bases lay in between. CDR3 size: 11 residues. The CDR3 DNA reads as TGCAGTGCCGACTCCTGGAATGAAGCTTTCTTT. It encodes CSADSWNEAFF.

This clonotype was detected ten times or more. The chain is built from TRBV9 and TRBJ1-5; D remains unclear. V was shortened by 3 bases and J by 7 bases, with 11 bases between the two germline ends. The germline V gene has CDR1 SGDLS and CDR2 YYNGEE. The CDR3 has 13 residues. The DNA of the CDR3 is TGTGCCAGCAGCGGACGGCCCGTCCAGCCCCAGCATTTT. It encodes CASSGRPVQPQHF. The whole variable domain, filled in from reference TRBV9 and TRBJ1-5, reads DSGVTQTPKHLITATGQRVTLRCSPRSGDLSVYWYQQSLDQGLQFLIQYYNGEERAKGNILERFSAQQFPDLHSELNLSSLELGDSALYFCASSGRPVQPQHFGDGTRLSIL.

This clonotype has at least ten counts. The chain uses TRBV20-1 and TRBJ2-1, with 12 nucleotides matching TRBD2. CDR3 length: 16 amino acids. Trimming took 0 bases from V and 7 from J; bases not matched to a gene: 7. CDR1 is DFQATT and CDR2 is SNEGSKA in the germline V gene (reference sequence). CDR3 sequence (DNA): TGCAGTGCTAGAGATCCCCTACTAGCGGGGGGAAATGAGCAGTTCTTC. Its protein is CSARDPLLAGGNEQFF.

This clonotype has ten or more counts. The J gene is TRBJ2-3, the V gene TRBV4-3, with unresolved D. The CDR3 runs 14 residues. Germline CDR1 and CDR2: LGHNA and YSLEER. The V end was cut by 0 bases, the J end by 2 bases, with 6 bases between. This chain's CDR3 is CASSQDDPTDTQYF. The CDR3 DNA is TGCGCCAGCAGCCAAGATGACCCCACAGATACGCAGTATTTT.

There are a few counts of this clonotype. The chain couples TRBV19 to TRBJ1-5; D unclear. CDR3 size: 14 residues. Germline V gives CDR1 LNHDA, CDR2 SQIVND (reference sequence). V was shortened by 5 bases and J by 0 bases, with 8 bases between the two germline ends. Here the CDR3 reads CASSQISSNQPQHF. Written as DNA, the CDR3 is TGTGCCAGTAGTCAAATAAGTAGCAATCAGCCCCAGCATTTT.

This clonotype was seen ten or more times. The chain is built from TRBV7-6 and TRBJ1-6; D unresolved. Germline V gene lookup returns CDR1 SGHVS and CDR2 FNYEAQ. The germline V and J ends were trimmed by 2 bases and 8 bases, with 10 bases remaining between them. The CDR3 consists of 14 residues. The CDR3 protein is CASSLNGPDSPLHF. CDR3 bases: TGTGCCAGCAGCTTAAACGGGCCGGATTCACCCCTCCACTTT.

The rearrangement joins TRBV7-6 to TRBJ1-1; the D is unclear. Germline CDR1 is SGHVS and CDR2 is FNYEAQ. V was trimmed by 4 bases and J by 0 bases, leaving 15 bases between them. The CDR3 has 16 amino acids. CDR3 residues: CASSSLGPSMNTEAFF. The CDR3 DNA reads TGTGCCAGCAGCTCCCTCGGCCCGTCAATGAACACTGAAGCTTTCTTT.

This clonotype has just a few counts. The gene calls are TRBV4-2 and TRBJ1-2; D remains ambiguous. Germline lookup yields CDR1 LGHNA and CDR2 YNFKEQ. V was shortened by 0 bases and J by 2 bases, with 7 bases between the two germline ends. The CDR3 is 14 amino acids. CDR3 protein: CASSQEIRNYGYTF. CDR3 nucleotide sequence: TGTGCCAGCAGCCAAGAAATAAGGAACTATGGCTACACCTTC.

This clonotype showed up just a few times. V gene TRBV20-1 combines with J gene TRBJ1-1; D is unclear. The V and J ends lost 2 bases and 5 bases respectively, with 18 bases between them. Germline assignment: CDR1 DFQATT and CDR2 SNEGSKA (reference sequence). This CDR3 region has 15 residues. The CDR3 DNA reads TGCAGTGCTAGAACTTCCCGACCCTCGGGAACTGAAGCTTTCTTT. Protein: CSARTSRPSGTEAFF.

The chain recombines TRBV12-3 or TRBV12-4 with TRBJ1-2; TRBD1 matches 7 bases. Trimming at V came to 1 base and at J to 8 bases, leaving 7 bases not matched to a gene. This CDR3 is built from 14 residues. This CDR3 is CASSLETGWQGYTF. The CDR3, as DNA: TGTGCCAGCAGTTTAGAGACAGGGTGGCAGGGCTACACCTTC.

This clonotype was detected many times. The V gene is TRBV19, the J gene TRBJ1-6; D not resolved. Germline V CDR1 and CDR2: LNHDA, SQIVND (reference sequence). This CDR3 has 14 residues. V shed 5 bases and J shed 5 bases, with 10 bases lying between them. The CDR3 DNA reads TGTGCCAGTAGTTCGGCAACTAATAATTCACCCCTCCACTTT. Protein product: CASSSATNNSPLHF.

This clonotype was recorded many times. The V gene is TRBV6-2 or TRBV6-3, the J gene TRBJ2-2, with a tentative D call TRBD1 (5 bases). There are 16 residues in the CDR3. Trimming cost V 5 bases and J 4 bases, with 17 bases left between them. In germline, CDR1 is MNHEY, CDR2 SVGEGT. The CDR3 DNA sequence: TGTGCCAGCAGTCAGGGATTGCGCGGTACCACCGGGGAGCTGTTTTTT. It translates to CASSQGLRGTTGELFF.

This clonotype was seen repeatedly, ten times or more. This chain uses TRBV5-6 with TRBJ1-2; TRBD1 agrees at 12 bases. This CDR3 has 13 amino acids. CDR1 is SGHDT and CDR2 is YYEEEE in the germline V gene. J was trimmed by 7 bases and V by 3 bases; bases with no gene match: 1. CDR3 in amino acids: CASSWDRGPGYTF. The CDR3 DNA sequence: TGTGCCAGCAGCTGGGACAGGGGGCCTGGCTACACCTTC.

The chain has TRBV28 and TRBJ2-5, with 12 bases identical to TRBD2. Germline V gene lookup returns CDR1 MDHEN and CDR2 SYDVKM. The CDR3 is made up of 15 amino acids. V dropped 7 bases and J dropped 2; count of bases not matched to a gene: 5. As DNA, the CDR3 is TGTGCCAGCAACTCCCTAGCGGGGGGGCAAGAGACCCAGTACTTC. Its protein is CASNSLAGGQETQYF.

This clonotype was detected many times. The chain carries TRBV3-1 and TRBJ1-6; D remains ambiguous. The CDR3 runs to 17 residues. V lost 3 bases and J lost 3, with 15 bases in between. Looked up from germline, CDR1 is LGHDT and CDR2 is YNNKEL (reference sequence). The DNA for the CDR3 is TGTGCCAGCAGCCAGTTCCTCCTAGCGAACTATAATTCACCCCTCCACTTT. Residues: CASSQFLLANYNSPLHF.

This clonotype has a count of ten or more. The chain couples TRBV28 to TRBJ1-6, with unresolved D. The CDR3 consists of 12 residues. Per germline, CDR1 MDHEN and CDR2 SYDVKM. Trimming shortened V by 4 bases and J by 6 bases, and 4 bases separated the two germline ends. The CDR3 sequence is CASSSGNSPLHF. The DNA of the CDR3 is TGTGCCAGCAGTTCTGGTAATTCACCCCTCCACTTT.

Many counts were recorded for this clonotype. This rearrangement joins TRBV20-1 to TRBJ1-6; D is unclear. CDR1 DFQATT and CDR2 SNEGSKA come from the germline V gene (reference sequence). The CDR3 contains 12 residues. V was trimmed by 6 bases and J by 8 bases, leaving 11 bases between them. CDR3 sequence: CSAPARDSPLHF. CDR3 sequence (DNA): TGCAGTGCACCCGCTCGGGATTCACCCCTCCACTTT.

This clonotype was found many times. CDR3: CASSLHSGRLEAFF. Written as DNA, the CDR3 is TGTGCCAGCAGTTTACATAGCGGCAGACTTGAAGCTTTCTTT. This chain links TRBV12-3 or TRBV12-4 with TRBJ1-1, with D unresolved. Trimming removed 2 bases from V and 7 bases from J, with 14 bases in between. The CDR3 sequence is 14 residues long.

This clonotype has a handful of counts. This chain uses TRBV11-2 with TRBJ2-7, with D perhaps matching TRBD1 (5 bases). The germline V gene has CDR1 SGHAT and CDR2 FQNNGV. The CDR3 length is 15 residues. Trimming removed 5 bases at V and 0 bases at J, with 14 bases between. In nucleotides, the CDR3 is TGTGCCAGCAGCCCCTTGACAGTAAGCTCCTACGAGCAGTACTTC. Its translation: CASSPLTVSSYEQYF.

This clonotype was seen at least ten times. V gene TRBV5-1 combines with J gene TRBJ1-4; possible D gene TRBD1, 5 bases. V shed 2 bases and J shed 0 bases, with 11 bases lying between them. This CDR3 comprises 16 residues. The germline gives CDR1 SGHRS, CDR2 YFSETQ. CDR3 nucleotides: TGCGCCAGCAGCTTCGGGGGTCCAGCAACTAATGAAAAACTGTTTTTT. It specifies CASSFGGPATNEKLFF.

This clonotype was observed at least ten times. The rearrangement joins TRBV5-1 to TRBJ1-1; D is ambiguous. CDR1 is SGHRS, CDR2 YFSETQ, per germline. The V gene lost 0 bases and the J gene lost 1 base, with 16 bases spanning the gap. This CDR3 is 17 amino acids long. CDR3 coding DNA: TGCGCCAGCAGCTTGGTACCCGGCTGGACCCAGAACACTGAAGCTTTCTTT. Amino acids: CASSLVPGWTQNTEAFF.